This T cell receptor (beta chain) originates from a study of OX40 agonist ivuxolimab in advanced cancers. Study-wide background: Patients were dosed with the agonistic anti-OX40 (CD134) antibody ivuxolimab. Under the entry rules, prior anti-PD-1, anti-PD-L1 or anti-CTLA-4 therapy was allowed, and less than 50% had some.

The CDR3 consists of 14 residues. Germline lookup yields CDR1 SNHLY and CDR2 FYNNEI. The V end lost 7 bases, the J end lost 1 base, and 13 bases lay between the germline ends. Using immunoSEQ multiplex PCR, the repertoire was profiled, and TCRdb retains in-frame clones only, with some absent. The sample shows more than 50,000 clones, about 86% of them seen only once. Study-wide results and limits: No determination was made of the antigen specificity of the expanded peripheral T cells.

Details on this clone: Its target is not known.

The chain joins TRBV2 to TRBJ1-1, with a tentative D call TRBD1 (6 bases). The material was CD4+ or CD8+ T cells sorted from blood, obtained in a trial of the OX40 agonist ivuxolimab. The sequence derives from an adult with an advanced solid tumor such as melanoma, head and neck, liver or kidney cancer. The CDR3 DNA reads as TGTGCCAGCAACTTGGTGGACAGGAACACTGAAGCTTTCTTT. It codes for CASNLVDRNTEAFF.